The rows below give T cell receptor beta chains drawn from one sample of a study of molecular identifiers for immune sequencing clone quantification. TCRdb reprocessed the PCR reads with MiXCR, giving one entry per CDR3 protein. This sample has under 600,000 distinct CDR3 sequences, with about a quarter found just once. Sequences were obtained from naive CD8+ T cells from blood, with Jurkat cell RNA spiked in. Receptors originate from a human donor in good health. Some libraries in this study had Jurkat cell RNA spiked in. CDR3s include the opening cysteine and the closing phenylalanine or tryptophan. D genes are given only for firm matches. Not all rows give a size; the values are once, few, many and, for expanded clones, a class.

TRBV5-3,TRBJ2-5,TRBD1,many,TGTGCCAGAAGCTTTACGTACGGGACAGCCTTTCAAGAGACCCAGTACTTC,CARSFTYGTAFQETQYF
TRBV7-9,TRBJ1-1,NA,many,TGTGCCAGCGGGGCAGGCCGGCTTGAAGCTTTCTTT,CASGAGRLEAFF
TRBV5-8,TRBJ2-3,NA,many,TGTGCCAGCAGTCCTCTCACGCGGGACACAGATACGCAGTATTTT,CASSPLTRDTDTQYF
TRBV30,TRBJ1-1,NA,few,TGTGCCTGGGCCGACAGGCGGCGGGCTGAAGCTTTCTTT,CAWADRRRAEAFF
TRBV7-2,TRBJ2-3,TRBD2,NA,TGTGCCAGCAGCCAATATACTCGCCGAGCGGGAGGGCTAAAATGGAGAGATACGCAGTATTTT,CASSQYTRRAGGLKWRDTQYF
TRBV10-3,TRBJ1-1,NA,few,TGTGCCATCACGATCAGGGTGTCGGAGACTGAAGCTTTCTTT,CAITIRVSETEAFF
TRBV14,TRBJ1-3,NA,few,TGTGCCAGCCGCACTACGGCGGAGGGAAACACCATATATTTT,CASRTTAEGNTIYF
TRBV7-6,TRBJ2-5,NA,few,TGTGCCAGCAGTACCGAGGGGAGGCAAGAGACCCAGTACTTC,CASSTEGRQETQYF
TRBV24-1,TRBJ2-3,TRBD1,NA,TGTGCCACCAGTGAGAACCCGGGACAGGGGACAGATACGCAGTATTTT,CATSENPGQGTDTQYF
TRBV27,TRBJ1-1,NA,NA,TGTGCCAGCAGGACATGCATGAACACTGAAGCTTTCTTT,CASRTCMNTEAFF
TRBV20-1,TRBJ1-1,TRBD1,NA,TGCAGTGCTAGAGACACAGGGGAATGGGGGAACACTGAAGCTTTCTTT,CSARDTGEWGNTEAFF
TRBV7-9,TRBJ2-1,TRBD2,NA,TGTGCCAGCAGCCCGACTGGGCGGGAGCGGAATGAGCAGTTCTTC,CASSPTGRERNEQFF
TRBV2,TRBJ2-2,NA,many,TGTGCCAGCAGTGAAGAATTCTACAGGGCGAACAAGGAGCTGTTTTTT,CASSEEFYRANKELFF
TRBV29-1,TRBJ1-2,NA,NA,TGCAGCGTGCGGGGAGGGCCTTTCAACTATGGCTACACCTTC,CSVRGGPFNYGYTF
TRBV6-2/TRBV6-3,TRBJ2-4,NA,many,TGTGCCAGCAGTTATTTACAGGGAGTCATTCAGTACTTC,CASSYLQGVIQYF
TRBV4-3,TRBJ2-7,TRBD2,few,TGCGCCAGCAGCCCGGGACTAGCGGGGGCGAGCTCCTACGAGCAGTACTTC,CASSPGLAGASSYEQYF
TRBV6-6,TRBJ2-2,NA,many,TGTGCCAGCAGTCCAGCCCCCGGGGAGCTGTTTTTT,CASSPAPGELFF
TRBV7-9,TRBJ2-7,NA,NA,TGTGCCAGCATCCCAGACAGTTCCTACGAGCAGTACTTC,CASIPDSSYEQYF
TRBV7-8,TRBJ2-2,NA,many,TGTGCCAGCAGCTCTTGGACCGCTGGGGAGCTGTTTTTT,CASSSWTAGELFF
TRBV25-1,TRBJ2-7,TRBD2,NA,TGTGCCAGCAGTGAATCCGGGACTAGCGGGAGGAGCTCCTACGAGCAGTACTTC,CASSESGTSGRSSYEQYF
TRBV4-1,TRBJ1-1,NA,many,TGCGCCAGCAGCCAAGGAGCAAGTAACACTGAAGCTTTCTTT,CASSQGASNTEAFF
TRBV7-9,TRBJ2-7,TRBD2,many,TGTGCCAGCAGCGCCTCCGGGACTAGCGGGCGAAGGAGCTCCTACGAGCAGTACTTC,CASSASGTSGRRSSYEQYF
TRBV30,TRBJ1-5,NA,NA,TGTGCCTGGAGTGCGACTCCAGGGATTAGCAATCAGCCCCAGCATTTT,CAWSATPGISNQPQHF
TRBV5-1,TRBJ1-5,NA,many,TGCGCCAGCAGCTGGGACGGGCAGCGGAATCAGCCCCAGCATTTT,CASSWDGQRNQPQHF
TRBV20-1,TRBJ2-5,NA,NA,TGCAGTGCTGAGAGAACTATCCAAGAGACCCAGTACTTC,CSAERTIQETQYF
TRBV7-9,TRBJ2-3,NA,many,TGTGCCAGCAGCTCGGGGGTCGATACGCAGTATTTT,CASSSGVDTQYF
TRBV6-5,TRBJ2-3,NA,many,TGTGCCAGCAGTTACGCCCCGGGACTGCACACAGATACGCAGTATTTT,CASSYAPGLHTDTQYF
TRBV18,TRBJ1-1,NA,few,TGTGCCAGCGCCATCGGATCCACTGAAGCTTTCTTT,CASAIGSTEAFF
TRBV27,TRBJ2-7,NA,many,TGTGCCAGCAGTTTCCTGTCTGGGGAGCAGTACTTC,CASSFLSGEQYF
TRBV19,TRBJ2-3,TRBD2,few,TGTGCCAGTAGTATCACCCTAGCGGAGACCACAGATACGCAGTATTTT,CASSITLAETTDTQYF
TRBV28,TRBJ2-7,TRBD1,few,TGTGCCAGCAGTTTCTCGGGACAGGGGGCTCTCGAGCAGTACTTC,CASSFSGQGALEQYF
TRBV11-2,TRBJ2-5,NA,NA,TGTGCCAGCAGCTTCCTGAGAACAGGGTTCCAAGAGACCCCGCACTTC,CASSFLRTGFQETPHF
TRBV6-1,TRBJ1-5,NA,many,TGTGCCAGCAGTCCCCGAGGAGGGAGCAATCAGCCCCAGCATTTT,CASSPRGGSNQPQHF
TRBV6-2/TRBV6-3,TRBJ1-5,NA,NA,TGTGACAGCAGTTTGACCCTGAGGCGTGGGCCCCAGCATTTT,CDSSLTLRRGPQHF
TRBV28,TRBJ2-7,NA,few,TGTGCCAGCACCGATAGTGGGAGCTCCTACGAGCAGTACTTC,CASTDSGSSYEQYF
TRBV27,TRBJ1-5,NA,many,TGTGCCAGCAGTTTACAGGGACATAGCAATCAGCCCCAGCATTTT,CASSLQGHSNQPQHF
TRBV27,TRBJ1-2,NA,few,TGTGCCAGCAGTTTATCAGGGGCCCTTGGCTACACCTTC,CASSLSGALGYTF
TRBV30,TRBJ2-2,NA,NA,TGTGCCTGGAGTGTAGCAGGGGCCAGGGAGCTGTTTTTT,CAWSVAGARELFF
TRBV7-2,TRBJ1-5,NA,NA,TGTGCCAGCAGCTCAGGATCGAGAGGGGGGAACGGCAATCAGCACCAGCATTTT,CASSSGSRGGNGNQHQHF
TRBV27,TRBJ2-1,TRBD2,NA,TGTGCCAGCAGTCCCGGGACTAGGGGGACCAATGAGCAGTTCTTC,CASSPGTRGTNEQFF
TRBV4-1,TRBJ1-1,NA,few,TGCGCCAGCAGGGGTGCGAGGGATGACACTGAAGCTTTCTTT,CASRGARDDTEAFF
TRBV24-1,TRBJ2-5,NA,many,TGTGCCACCAGTGATGACCTCCAAGAGACCCAGTACTTC,CATSDDLQETQYF
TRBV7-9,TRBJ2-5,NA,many,TGTGCCAGCAGCGACGGACCCTACCAAGAGACCCAGTACTTC,CASSDGPYQETQYF
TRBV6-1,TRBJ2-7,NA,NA,TGTGCCAGCAACGAGCTAGAGATGGGTATCCGTTGGGAGCAGTACTTC,CASNELEMGIRWEQYF
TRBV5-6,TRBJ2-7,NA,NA,TGTGCCAGCAGAGCTCTGGGACCAGCCTACGAGCAGTACTTC,CASRALGPAYEQYF
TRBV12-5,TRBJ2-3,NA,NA,TGTGCTAGTGGTTTGGGTATCAGGGGAGGAGGTGATACGCAGTATTTT,CASGLGIRGGGDTQYF
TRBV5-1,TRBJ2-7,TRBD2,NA,TGCGCCAGCAGCTTAGAGACTAGCGCTTACGAGCAGTACTTC,CASSLETSAYEQYF